A single sample is the source of the 5 T cell receptor beta chains below, sequenced in a study of T-cell reconstitution after alpha-beta-depleted transplantation in children. During its preparation, the TCRbeta library received unique molecular identifiers. TCRdb passed the PCR reads through MiXCR, listing each CDR3 protein once. The table lists about 460,000 distinct CDR3 sequences, more than 9.5% of them singletons, with 14% in the top ten. The material sequenced was PBMCs, mostly from graft donor cells, taken 180 days after TCRalphabeta/CD19-depleted stem cell transplant. The receptors stem from a female patient between 2 and 15 years old who had a stem cell transplant for aplastic anemia, so the T cells may come from the graft donor.

This chain uses TRBV20-1 with TRBJ2-1; 9 bases match TRBD2. Germline values: CDR1 DFQATT, CDR2 SNEGSKA (reference sequence). The ends lost 3 bases at V and 8 bases at J; junction bases unmatched: 8. CDR3 length: 14 amino acids. This CDR3 reads CSASLPSGMHEQFF. The CDR3 DNA reads as TGCAGTGCTAGTCTGCCTAGCGGGATGCATGAGCAGTTCTTC.

This sequence joins TRBV3-1 and TRBJ2-2, with D perhaps TRBD1 (6 bases). This CDR3 is built from 16 residues. Per germline, CDR1 LGHDT and CDR2 YNNKEL (reference sequence). The V end lost 5 bases, the J end lost 4 bases, and 17 bases lay between the germline ends. This CDR3 is CASSVWGHQFTGELFF. In DNA form, the CDR3 reads TGTGCCAGCAGCGTCTGGGGACACCAATTCACCGGGGAGCTGTTTTTT. The full variable domain, rest sourced from reference TRBV3-1 and TRBJ2-2, is DTAVSQTPKYLVTQMGNDKSIKCEQNLGHDTMYWYKQDSKKFLKIMFSYNNKELIINETVPNRFSPKSPDKAHLNLHINSLELGDSAVYFCASSVWGHQFTGELFFGEGSRLTVL.

The rearrangement joins TRBV7-2 to TRBJ2-7; D gene uncertain. The ends were cut back, 0 bases at V and 3 bases at J, with 12 bases in the middle. Looked up from germline, CDR1 is SGHTA and CDR2 is FQGNSA. The CDR3 extends over 15 amino acids. The CDR3 loop is CASSLAGEPNYEQYF. CDR3 DNA: TGTGCCAGCAGCTTAGCGGGTGAACCCAACTACGAGCAGTACTTC.

In its sample, this clonotype was seen a few times. This CDR3 is CASSVVDSPFRNEQFF. The CDR3 coding sequence is TGTGCCAGCAGCGTAGTGGATAGCCCCTTCCGCAATGAGCAGTTCTTC. The V gene is TRBV9, the J gene TRBJ2-1; D remains ambiguous. The V gene lost 0 bases and the J gene lost 6 bases, with 16 bases spanning the gap. The CDR3 is 16 amino acids. Germline V gene lookup returns CDR1 SGDLS and CDR2 YYNGEE.

This clonotype was detected a few times. This chain joins TRBV24-1 and TRBJ2-1; D ambiguous. The germline V gene encodes CDR1 KGHDR and CDR2 SFDVKD. Trimming removed 4 bases at V and 5 bases at J, with 14 bases between. The CDR3 has 15 amino acids. This CDR3 reads CATSDIMDRDNEQFF. The CDR3 DNA reads as TGTGCCACCAGTGACATTATGGACCGCGACAATGAGCAGTTCTTC.